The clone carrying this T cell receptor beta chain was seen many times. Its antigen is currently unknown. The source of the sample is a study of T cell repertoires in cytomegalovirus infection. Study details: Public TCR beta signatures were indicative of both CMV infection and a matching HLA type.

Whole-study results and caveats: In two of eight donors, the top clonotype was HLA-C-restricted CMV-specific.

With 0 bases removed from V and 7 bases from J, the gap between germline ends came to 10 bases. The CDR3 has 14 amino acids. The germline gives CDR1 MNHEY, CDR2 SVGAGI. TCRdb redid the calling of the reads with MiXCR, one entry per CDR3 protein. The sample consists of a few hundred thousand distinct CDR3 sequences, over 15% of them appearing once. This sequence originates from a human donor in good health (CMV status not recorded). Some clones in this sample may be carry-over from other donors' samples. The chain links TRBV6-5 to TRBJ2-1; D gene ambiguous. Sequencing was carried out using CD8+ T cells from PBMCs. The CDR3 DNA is TGTGCCAGCAGTTACTCCCTTGGCCTGAATGAGCAGTTCTTC. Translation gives CASSYSLGLNEQFF.